The 2 T cell receptor beta chains below come from one sample, sequenced in a study of breast tumors, draining lymph nodes, adjacent tissues. MiXCR, run by TCRdb on the multiplex PCR reads, gives a single entry per CDR3 protein. The data hold some 65,000 distinct CDR3 sequences, with around two fifths observed a single time. The material sequenced was breast tumor tissue. The receptors here all came from a female donor with breast cancer. Some clones in this sample may be carry-over from other donors' samples.

Points on this clonotype: Since the CDR3 does not end with the conserved phenylalanine or tryptophan, this likely comes from a read error. The limits of the CDR3 on the DNA are not certain, so only TCRdb's listed CDR3 is given. The chain joins TRBV7-9 to TRBJ1-3. Germline CDR1 SEHNR, CDR2 FQNEAQ (reference sequence). The CDR3 sequence runs 14 residues, both termini included. CDR3 protein: CASSSTGREDTIYL.

This clonotype has at least ten counts. The CDR3 sequence: CATVTGANYGYTF. The CDR3 coding sequence is TGTGCCACCGTAACAGGGGCCAACTATGGCTACACCTTC. The chain employs TRBV6-6 and TRBJ1-2; 7 positions match TRBD1. CDR1 and CDR2 (germline): MNHNY, SVGAGI (reference sequence). The CDR3 is 13 amino acids. The J segment lost 2 bases and the V segment lost 10 bases, leaving 7 bases of the junction unmatched.